One sample yielded the 22 T cell receptor beta chains listed below, sequenced in a study of cytotoxic CD8 clonotypes in ibrutinib-treated CLL. Using immunoSEQ multiplex PCR, the repertoire was profiled, and TCRdb retains in-frame clones only, with some absent. The sample shows approximately 320,000 clones, 60% to 80% of them seen only once. The starting material was PBMCs, obtained after 36 months of ibrutinib treatment. The receptors derive from a human donor with chronic lymphocytic leukemia.

The V and J genes are TRBV9 and TRBJ1-1, with 9 bases lining up with TRBD1. The length of the CDR3 is 16 residues. The germline V gene encodes CDR1 SGDLS and CDR2 YYNGEE. Unmatched junction bases numbered 14, after V lost 4 bases and J lost 7 bases. The CDR3 nucleotides read TGTGCCAGCAGCCCTCGGACAGGGGATGGCCGCTTTGAAGCTTTCTTT. It codes for CASSPRTGDGRFEAFF.

This clone turned up a few times. This chain links TRBV7-8 with TRBJ1-2, with a possible D match to TRBD1 (5 bases). Germline V gene data show CDR1 as SGHVS and CDR2 as FQNEAQ. The V end was cut by 5 bases, the J end by 4 bases, with 23 bases between. This CDR3 region has 17 residues. CDR3 DNA sequence: TGTGCCAGCAGCCCGAGGGTTTCGGGGGAGGCGCGCTATGGCTACACCTTC. Residues: CASSPRVSGEARYGYTF.

The CDR3 spells CASSQTGVYEQYF. The DNA of the CDR3 is TGTGCCAGCAGCCAGACAGGGGTCTACGAGCAGTACTTC. The J gene is TRBJ2-7, the V gene TRBV7-2; 8 nucleotides align to TRBD1. From germline, CDR1 is SGHTA and CDR2 FQGNSA. V gave up 5 bases and J gave up 3 bases; unmatched junction bases: 3. The CDR3 loop spans 13 amino acids. The whole variable domain, remainder taken from reference TRBV7-2 and TRBJ2-7, is GAGVSQSPSNKVTEKGKDVELRCDPISGHTALYWYRQSLGQGLEFLIYFQGNSAPDKSGLPSDRFSAERTGGSVSTLTIQRTQQEDSAVYLCASSQTGVYEQYFGPGTRLTVT.

CDR3 sequence (DNA): TGCAGCGTCACGACAGGCTCGCAGACCCAGTACTTC. Its protein product is CSVTTGSQTQYF. The chain employs TRBV29-1 and TRBJ2-5, with D maybe TRBD1 (6 bases). CDR3 size: 12 residues. Germline V lookup: CDR1 SQVTM, CDR2 ANQGSEA. V was pared by 6 bases and J by 6 bases, with 14 bases between.

This clone came up a few times. The rearrangement joins TRBV28 to TRBJ1-2; 7 nucleotides line up with TRBD1. The germline V gene encodes CDR1 MDHEN and CDR2 SYDVKM. V was pared by 3 bases and J by 2 bases, with 0 bases of the junction left unmatched. The CDR3 length is 13 residues. Here the CDR3 reads CASSFRGNYGYTF. CDR3 DNA sequence: TGTGCCAGCAGTTTCAGGGGGAACTATGGCTACACCTTC.

The gene calls are TRBV6-6 and TRBJ2-3; perhaps TRBD1 as D (5 bases). V was clipped by 0 bases and J by 2 bases, with 12 bases between them. The CDR3 is 16 amino acids. Germline CDR1 is MNHNY and CDR2 is SVGAGI (reference sequence). The CDR3 region is CASSYSISRVTDTQYF. The CDR3 region has the DNA TGTGCCAGCAGTTACTCGATTTCCAGGGTCACAGATACGCAGTATTTT.

This clone was seen a few times. This sequence joins TRBV7-2 and TRBJ2-7; 11 bases are a match to TRBD2. The CDR3 length is 14 residues. In germline, CDR1 is SGHTA, CDR2 FQGNSA. Germline trimming cut 5 bases from V and 5 bases from J; bases unmatched to any gene: 5. The CDR3 coding sequence is TGTGCCAGCAGCGCTCTGGGACTAGCGGACGAGCAGTACTTC. It yields the protein CASSALGLADEQYF.

The sample holds a few counts of this clone. V usage is TRBV6-6 and J usage is TRBJ2-3, with 7 bases aligning to TRBD2. This CDR3 has 13 amino acids. The germline gives CDR1 MNHNY, CDR2 SVGAGI (reference sequence). V shed 6 bases and J 6 bases; nucleotides not matched to a gene: 6. DNA for the CDR3: TGTGCCAGCAGGACGGGGGGTGTGGATACGCAGTATTTT. It translates to CASRTGGVDTQYF.

A single count supports this clone. The chain is built from TRBV5-1 and TRBJ2-7; no clear D gene. V was pared by 0 bases and J by 3 bases, with 7 bases between. CDR3 size: 13 residues. Germline V lookup: CDR1 SGHRS, CDR2 YFSETQ. The CDR3 loop is CASSLGPYYEQYF. The CDR3, as DNA: TGCGCCAGCAGCTTGGGCCCGTACTACGAGCAGTACTTC.

This clone was found a few times. This chain uses TRBV19 with TRBJ1-1, with 7 bases lining up with TRBD1. V lost 0 bases and J lost 8; bases outside the gene matches: 3. CDR1 LNHDA and CDR2 SQIVND come from the germline V gene (reference sequence). This CDR3 is built from 13 residues. CDR3 nucleotides: TGTGCCAGTAGTATAGAGGAGACAGGGGAAGCTTTCTTT. This gives the protein CASSIEETGEAFF.

The chain links TRBV5-1 to TRBJ2-1; 7 bases fit TRBD1. Germline trimming cut 1 base from V and 7 bases from J; bases unmatched to any gene: 14. The CDR3 runs 17 residues. CDR1 is SGHRS and CDR2 is YFSETQ in the germline V gene. CDR3 sequence reads: CASSLLGQSTPLNEQFF. DNA for the CDR3: TGCGCCAGCAGCTTGTTGGGACAGTCGACCCCCTTGAATGAGCAGTTCTTC. Combining the CDR3 with reference TRBV5-1 and TRBJ2-1 gives the whole variable domain KAGVTQTPRYLIKTRGQQVTLSCSPISGHRSVSWYQQTPGQGLQFLFEYFSETQRNKGNFPGRFSGRQFSNSRSEMNVSTLELGDSALYLCASSLLGQSTPLNEQFFGPGTRLTVL.

The chain uses TRBV11-3 and TRBJ2-1; TRBD2 might be the D (5 bases). The V gene's germline CDR1 is SGHNT and CDR2 YENEEA. The CDR3 runs to 15 residues. Trimming removed 3 bases from V and 7 bases from J, with 16 bases in between. In DNA form, the CDR3 reads TGTGCCAGCAGCTTTAGTTGGGCCCCGGGGAATGAGCAGTTCTTC. It translates to CASSFSWAPGNEQFF.

J is TRBJ2-7 and V is TRBV28; 7 bases agree with TRBD2. Trimming removed 0 bases from V and 3 bases from J; junction bases left unmatched: 5. The germline V gene has CDR1 MDHEN and CDR2 SYDVKM. The CDR3 extends over 15 amino acids. The CDR3 sequence: CASSLWGLLRYEQYF. The CDR3 nucleotides read TGTGCCAGCAGTTTATGGGGACTATTACGCTACGAGCAGTACTTC.

The chain recombines TRBV6-1 with TRBJ2-7, with TRBD1 as a possible D gene (7 bases). Germline loops: CDR1 MNHNS, CDR2 SASEGT. V dropped 7 bases and J dropped 7 bases, with 20 bases sitting between them. CDR3 length: 14 amino acids. The CDR3 here is CASTGGTGLLEQYF. CDR3 DNA: TGTGCCAGCACAGGGGGGACGGGCCTCCTAGAGCAGTACTTC.

The chain employs TRBV9 and TRBJ2-3; D gene unclear. Germline V gene data show CDR1 as SGDLS and CDR2 as YYNGEE. Trimming removed 4 bases from V and 3 bases from J, with 12 bases in between. The CDR3 has 14 amino acids. Written as DNA, the CDR3 is TGTGCCAGCAGCCCGAGCTTGATAACAGATACGCAGTATTTT. This sequence encodes CASSPSLITDTQYF.

This clone appeared a few times. The CDR3 DNA reads TGTGCCAGCATTCCCGACAGGGGTGGCTACACCTTC. This translates into CASIPDRGGYTF. The chain uses TRBV6-1 and TRBJ1-2; TRBD1 matches at 8 bases. Germline V gene sequence: CDR1 MNHNS, CDR2 SASEGT. This CDR3 comprises 12 residues. Trimming took 7 bases from V and 7 from J; bases not matched to a gene: 5.

This clone was found a few times. The chain joins TRBV11-2 to TRBJ2-7; 9 bases match TRBD1. This CDR3 contains 14 residues. The germline gives CDR1 SGHAT, CDR2 FQNNGV. The ends lost 5 bases at V and 3 bases at J; junction bases unmatched: 5. CDR3 amino acids: CASSAGTGNYEQYF. The DNA for the CDR3 is TGTGCCAGCAGCGCCGGGACAGGGAACTACGAGCAGTACTTC.

V usage is TRBV7-2 and J usage is TRBJ1-2; D is unresolved. The CDR3 contains 10 residues. Trimming stripped 8 bases from V and 4 bases from J, with 5 bases between. Germline V CDR1 and CDR2: SGHTA, FQGNSA. The CDR3 here is CASGSYGYTF. The CDR3 nucleotides are TGTGCCAGCGGATCCTATGGCTACACCTTC.

V and J are TRBV6-5 and TRBJ2-1; the D gene is possibly TRBD1 (7 bases). Trimming left V 10 bases short and J 8 bases short, with 24 bases between. This CDR3 is built from 15 residues. CDR1 MNHEY and CDR2 SVGAGI come from the germline V gene. The CDR3: CAISREGGRGDEQFF. In DNA form, the CDR3 reads TGTGCCATATCGCGGGAAGGGGGCAGAGGGGATGAGCAGTTCTTC.

The CDR3 loop reads CATSREGSAGGGQYF. Written as DNA, the CDR3 is TGTGCCACCAGCAGAGAAGGTTCCGCAGGGGGTGGGCAGTACTTC. The V call is TRBV15, the J call TRBJ2-7; 7 nucleotides agree with TRBD1. Per the germline V gene, CDR1 is LNHNV and CDR2 is YYDKDF (reference sequence). The trim removed 0 bases at V and 9 bases at J, leaving 11 bases unmatched. There are 15 residues in the CDR3.

This clone was counted between two and nine times. V and J are TRBV4-1 and TRBJ2-7; 8 positions match TRBD1. The V segment lost 3 bases and the J segment 2 bases; nucleotides outside the gene matches: 6. The CDR3 length is 15 residues. Germline-derived CDR1 and CDR2 are MGHRA and YSYEKL. The chain's CDR3 is CASSHRQGSTYEQYF. The CDR3 DNA reads TGCGCCAGCAGCCATAGACAGGGGTCCACCTACGAGCAGTACTTC.

This rearrangement joins TRBV2 to TRBJ1-5; maybe TRBD1 (5 bases). The CDR3 is 15 amino acids. Per the germline V gene, CDR1 is SNHLY and CDR2 is FYNNEI. Trimming cost V 6 bases and J 2 bases, with 14 bases left between them. CDR3 DNA: TGTGCCAGCAGGTCGGGCAGGGCGGGCAATCAGCCCCAGCATTTT. It encodes CASRSGRAGNQPQHF.